This TCR beta chain appears in the sequencing data of a study of OX40 agonist ivuxolimab in advanced cancers. Germline-derived CDR1 and CDR2 are SGHTA and FQGTGA. The CDR3 is 15 amino acids. The V gene end was trimmed by 2 bases and the J gene end by 5 bases; junction bases not matched to a gene: 3. Generated by immunoSEQ multiplex PCR, the TCRdb table keeps only in-frame clones and is missing some. This table has about 98,000 clones, approximately 90% appearing once. The receptor was isolated from an adult with an advanced solid tumor such as melanoma, head and neck, liver or kidney cancer. This chain joins TRBV7-3 and TRBJ2-1; 10 bases fit TRBD1. Specimen: CD4+ or CD8+ T cells sorted from blood, collected in a trial of the OX40 agonist ivuxolimab. CDR3 sequence reads: CASSLGQGVDNEQFF. The CDR3 coding sequence is TGTGCCAGCAGCTTAGGACAGGGGGTCGACAATGAGCAGTTCTTC.